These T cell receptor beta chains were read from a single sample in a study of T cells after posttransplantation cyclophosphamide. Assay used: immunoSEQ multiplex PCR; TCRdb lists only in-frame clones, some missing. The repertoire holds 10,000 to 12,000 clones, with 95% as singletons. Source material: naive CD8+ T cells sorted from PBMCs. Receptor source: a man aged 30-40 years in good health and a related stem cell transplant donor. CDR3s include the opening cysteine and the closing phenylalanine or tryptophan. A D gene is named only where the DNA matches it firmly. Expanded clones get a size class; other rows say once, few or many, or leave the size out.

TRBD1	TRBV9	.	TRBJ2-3	CASSVSGGSLADTQYF	TGTGCCAGCAGCGTTTCAGGGGGATCCCTTGCAGATACGCAGTATTTT
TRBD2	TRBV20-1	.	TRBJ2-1	CSAGLAYEQFF	TGCAGTGCTGGACTAGCCTATGAGCAGTTCTTC
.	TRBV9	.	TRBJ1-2	CASSVSDFNYGYTF	TGTGCCAGCAGCGTTTCAGACTTTAACTATGGCTACACCTTC
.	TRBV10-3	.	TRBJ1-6	CAISDKEGANNSPLHF	TGTGCCATCAGTGACAAGGAGGGAGCCAATAATTCACCCCTCCACTTT
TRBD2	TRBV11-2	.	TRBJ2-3	CASSLGTSGTDTQYF	TGTGCCAGCAGCCTAGGGACTAGCGGCACAGATACGCAGTATTTT
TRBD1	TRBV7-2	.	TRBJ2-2	CASSVGTVGTGELFF	TGTGCCAGCAGCGTAGGGACAGTGGGAACCGGGGAGCTGTTTTTT
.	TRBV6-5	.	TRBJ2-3	CASSASGDTQYF	TGTGCCAGCAGTGCCTCGGGTGATACGCAGTATTTT
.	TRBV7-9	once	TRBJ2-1	CASSLDPDNEQFF	TGTGCCAGCAGCTTAGACCCGGACAATGAGCAGTTCTTC
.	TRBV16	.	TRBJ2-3	CASSQTERTDTQYF	TGTGCCAGCAGCCAAACGGAGCGCACAGATACGCAGTATTTT
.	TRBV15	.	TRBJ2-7	CATSPTDEHYEQYF	TGTGCCACCAGTCCGACAGATGAACACTACGAGCAGTACTTC
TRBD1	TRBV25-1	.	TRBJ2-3	CATLGTEGFYTDTQYF	TGTGCCACCCTAGGGACAGAGGGGTTTTACACAGATACGCAGTATTTT
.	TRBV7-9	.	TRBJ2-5	CASSLTRPETQYF	TGTGCCAGCAGCCTGACTAGACCGGAGACCCAGTACTTC
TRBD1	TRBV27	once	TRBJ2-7	CASSSWDRRTYEQYF	TGTGCCAGCAGTTCCTGGGACAGGCGCACCTACGAGCAGTACTTC
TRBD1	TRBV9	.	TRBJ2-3	CASSPRDRVHTDTQYF	TGTGCCAGCAGCCCACGGGACAGGGTTCACACAGATACGCAGTATTTT
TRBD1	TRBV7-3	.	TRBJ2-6	CASGFRQGGSGANVLTF	TGTGCCAGCGGCTTTCGACAGGGTGGGTCTGGGGCCAACGTCCTGACTTTC
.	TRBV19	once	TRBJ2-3	CASKRVRGTDTQYF	TGTGCCAGTAAAAGGGTTAGGGGGACAGATACGCAGTATTTT
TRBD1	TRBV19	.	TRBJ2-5	CASSWTGGTQYF	TGTGCCAGTAGTTGGACAGGAGGGACCCAGTACTTC
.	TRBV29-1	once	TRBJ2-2	CSVEQENTGELFF	TGCAGCGTTGAACAGGAGAACACCGGGGAGCTGTTTTTT
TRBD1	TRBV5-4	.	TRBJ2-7	CASSLPTGGASEQYF	TGTGCCAGCAGTCTTCCGACAGGGGGCGCATCCGAGCAGTACTTC
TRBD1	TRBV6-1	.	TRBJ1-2	CASSAGTGDGYTF	TGTGCCAGCAGTGCCGGGACAGGGGATGGCTACACCTTC
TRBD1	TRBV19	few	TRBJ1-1	CATSRGALPAFF	TGTGCCACCTCCAGGGGGGCCCTGCCTGCTTTCTTT
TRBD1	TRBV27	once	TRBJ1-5	CASSSYRGEPQHF	TGTGCCAGCAGTTCTTACAGGGGTGAGCCCCAGCATTTT
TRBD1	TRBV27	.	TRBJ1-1	CASSYRGRTEAFF	TGTGCCAGCAGTTACAGGGGGCGGACTGAAGCTTTCTTT
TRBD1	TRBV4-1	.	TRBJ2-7	CASSQDWGQGVEQYF	TGCGCCAGCAGCCAAGATTGGGGACAGGGGGTCGAGCAGTACTTC
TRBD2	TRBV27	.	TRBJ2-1	CASNTLAGEFEQFF	TGTGCCAGTAATACCCTAGCGGGGGAGTTTGAGCAGTTCTTC
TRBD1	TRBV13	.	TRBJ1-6	CASSSGTGSSPLHF	TGTGCCAGCAGCTCCGGGACAGGGAGTTCACCCCTCCACTTT
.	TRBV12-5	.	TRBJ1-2	CASGLDQGAGDYGYTF	TGTGCTAGTGGTTTGGATCAGGGAGCGGGTGACTATGGCTACACCTTC
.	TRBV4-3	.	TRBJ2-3	CASSQDKGVPTDTQYF	TGCGCCAGCAGCCAAGATAAAGGGGTGCCCACAGATACGCAGTATTTT
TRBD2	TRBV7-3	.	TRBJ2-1	CASSPRLAGGHNEQFF	TGTGCCAGCAGCCCTCGTTTAGCGGGGGGCCACAATGAGCAGTTCTTC
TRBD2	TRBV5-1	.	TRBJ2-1	CASSLGLADRNVEQFF	TGCGCCAGCAGCTTAGGGCTAGCGGACCGGAATGTCGAGCAGTTCTTC
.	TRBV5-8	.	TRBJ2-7	CASSLGQYNTYEQYF	TGTGCCAGCAGCTTGGGACAGTACAATACCTACGAGCAGTACTTC
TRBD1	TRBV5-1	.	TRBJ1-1	CASSGGTGVEAEAFF	TGCGCCAGCAGCGGCGGGACAGGGGTAGAGGCTGAAGCTTTCTTT
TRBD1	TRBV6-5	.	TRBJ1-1	CASTQDRGNTEAFF	TGTGCCAGCACACAAGACAGGGGAAACACTGAAGCTTTCTTT
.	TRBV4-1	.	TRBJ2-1	CASSQEGGGMDEQFF	TGCGCCAGCAGCCAAGAGGGGGGAGGAATGGATGAGCAGTTCTTC
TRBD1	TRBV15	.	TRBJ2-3	CATSKQQGAEGDTQYF	TGTGCCACCAGCAAGCAACAGGGGGCCGAGGGAGATACGCAGTATTTT
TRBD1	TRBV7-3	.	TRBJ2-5	CASSLGTGGEETQYF	TGTGCCAGCAGCCTGGGGACAGGGGGTGAAGAGACCCAGTACTTC
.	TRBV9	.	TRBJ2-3	CASSARGLRDTQYF	TGTGCCAGCAGCGCGAGAGGCCTTAGAGATACGCAGTATTTT
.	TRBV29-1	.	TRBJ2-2	CSVEAGADTGELFF	TGCAGCGTGGAGGCCGGCGCCGACACCGGGGAGCTGTTTTTT
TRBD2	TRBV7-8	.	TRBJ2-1	CASSPSGGENEQFF	TGTGCCAGCAGCCCTAGCGGGGGGGAAAATGAGCAGTTCTTC
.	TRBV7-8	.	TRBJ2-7	CASSLASGSYEQYF	TGTGCCAGCAGCTTAGCCTCGGGGTCCTACGAGCAGTACTTC
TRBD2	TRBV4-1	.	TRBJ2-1	CASSQEASGGYNEQFF	TGCGCCAGCAGCCAAGAGGCTAGCGGGGGCTACAATGAGCAGTTCTTC
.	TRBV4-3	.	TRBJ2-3	CASSQDRTDTQYF	TGCGCCAGCAGCCAAGATCGGACAGATACGCAGTATTTT
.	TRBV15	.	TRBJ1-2	CATSSMGGGNYGYTF	TGTGCCACCAGCAGTATGGGTGGGGGGAACTATGGCTACACCTTC
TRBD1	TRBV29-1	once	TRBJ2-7	CSVEGWGQGDEQYF	TGCAGCGTTGAAGGCTGGGGACAGGGAGACGAGCAGTACTTC
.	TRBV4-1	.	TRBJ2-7	CASSQVSQTYEQYF	TGCGCCAGCAGCCAAGTAAGCCAAACCTACGAGCAGTACTTC
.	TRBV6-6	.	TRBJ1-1	CASSYSLDRNTEAFF	TGTGCCAGCAGTTACTCCCTCGACAGGAACACTGAAGCTTTCTTT
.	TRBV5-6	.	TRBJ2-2	CASSLGARYLTGELFF	TGTGCCAGCAGCTTGGGGGCCAGGTACCTCACCGGGGAGCTGTTTTTT
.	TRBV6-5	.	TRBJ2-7	CASSSGSYEQYF	TGTGCCAGCAGTTCAGGCTCTTACGAGCAGTACTTC
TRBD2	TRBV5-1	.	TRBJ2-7	CASSLSGPGGLEQYF	TGCGCCAGCAGCTTGTCCGGGCCGGGGGGGCTAGAGCAGTACTTC